Below, one T cell receptor (beta chain) is given with its context. The germline CDR1 and CDR2 sequences are SNHLY and FYNNEI. V was pared by 5 bases and J by 7 bases, with 5 bases of the junction left unmatched. The CDR3 length is 14 residues. This sample was included in a study of shared clonotypes between healthy human individuals. Study information: Per donor, CD8 memory used one plate, CD8 naive used two, CD4 memory used three and CD4 naive used three.

The table came from immunoSEQ multiplex PCR; TCRdb's copy has only in-frame clones and leaves some out. Here the sample spans hundreds of thousands of clones, roughly 70% being singletons. Those who donated, Caucasian adults without exception, all lived in Nashville, Tennessee. The rearrangement joins TRBV2 to TRBJ1-4; 9 bases fit TRBD1. What was sequenced was memory CD4+ T cells sorted from blood. Subset: CD45RA-negative fraction. The receptor comes from a woman in her 30s in good health. The CDR3 loop reads CASSPNRGLEKLFF. CDR3 in DNA: TGTGCCAGCAGTCCAAACAGGGGGCTTGAAAAACTGTTTTTT. Drawing the rest from reference TRBV2 and TRBJ1-4, the complete variable domain is EPEVTQTPSHQVTQMGQEVILRCVPISNHLYFYWYRQILGQKVEFLVSFYNNEISEKSEIFDDQFSVERPDGSNFTLKIRSTKLEDSAMYFCASSPNRGLEKLFFGSGTQLSVL.